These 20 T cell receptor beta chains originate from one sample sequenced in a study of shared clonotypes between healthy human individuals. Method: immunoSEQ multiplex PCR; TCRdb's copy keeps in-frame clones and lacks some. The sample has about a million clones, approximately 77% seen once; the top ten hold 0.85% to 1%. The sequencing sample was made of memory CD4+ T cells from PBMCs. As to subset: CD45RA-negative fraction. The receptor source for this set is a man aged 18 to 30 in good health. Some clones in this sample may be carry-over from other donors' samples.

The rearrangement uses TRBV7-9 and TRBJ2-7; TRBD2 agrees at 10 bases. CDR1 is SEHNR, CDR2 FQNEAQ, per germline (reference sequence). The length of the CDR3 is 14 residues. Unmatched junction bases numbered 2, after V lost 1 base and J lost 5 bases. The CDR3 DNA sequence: TGTGCCAGCAGCTTAGGGGGACTAGCGAACGAGCAGTACTTC. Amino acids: CASSLGGLANEQYF.

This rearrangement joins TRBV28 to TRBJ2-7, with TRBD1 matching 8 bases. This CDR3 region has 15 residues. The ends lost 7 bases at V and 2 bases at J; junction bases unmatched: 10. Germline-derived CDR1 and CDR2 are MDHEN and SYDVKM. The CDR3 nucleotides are TGTGCCAGCACCTGGGACGGGACAGGAGCCTACGAGCAGTACTTC. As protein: CASTWDGTGAYEQYF.

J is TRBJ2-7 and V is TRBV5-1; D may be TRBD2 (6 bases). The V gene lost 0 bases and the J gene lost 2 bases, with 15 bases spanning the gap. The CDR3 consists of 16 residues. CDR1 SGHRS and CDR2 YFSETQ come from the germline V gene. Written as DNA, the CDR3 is TGCGCCAGCAGCTTGGCCGGAGGGGCCACCCCCTACGAGCAGTACTTC. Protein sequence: CASSLAGGATPYEQYF.

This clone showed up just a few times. CDR3 DNA sequence: TGTGCCAGCTCCGGGACAGCCTACGAGCAGTACTTC. Translation: CASSGTAYEQYF. This sequence joins TRBV18 and TRBJ2-7; TRBD1 agrees at 7 bases. V dropped 6 bases and J dropped 2; count of bases not matched to a gene: 1. The V gene's germline CDR1 is KGHSH and CDR2 LQKENI. This CDR3 region has 12 residues.

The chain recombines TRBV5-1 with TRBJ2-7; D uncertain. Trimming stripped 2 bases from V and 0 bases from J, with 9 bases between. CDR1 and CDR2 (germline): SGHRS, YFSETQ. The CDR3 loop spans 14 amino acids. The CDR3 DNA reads TGCGCCAGCAGCTTCGATCCAAGCTCCTACGAGCAGTACTTC. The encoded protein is CASSFDPSSYEQYF.

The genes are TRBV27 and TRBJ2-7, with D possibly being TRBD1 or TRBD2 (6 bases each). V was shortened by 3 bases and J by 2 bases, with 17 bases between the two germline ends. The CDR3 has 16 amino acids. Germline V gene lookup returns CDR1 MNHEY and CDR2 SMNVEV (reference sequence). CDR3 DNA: TGTGCCAGCAGTTTGTTCGCCGAAGGGGGGACCTACGAGCAGTACTTC. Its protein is CASSLFAEGGTYEQYF.

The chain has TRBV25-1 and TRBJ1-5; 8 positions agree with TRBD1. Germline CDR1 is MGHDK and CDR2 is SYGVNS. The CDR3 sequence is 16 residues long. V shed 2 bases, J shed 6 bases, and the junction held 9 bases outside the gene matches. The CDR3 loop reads CASSEGGRGQSQPQHF. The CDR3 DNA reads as TGTGCCAGCAGTGAAGGGGGCAGGGGGCAAAGTCAGCCCCAGCATTTT.

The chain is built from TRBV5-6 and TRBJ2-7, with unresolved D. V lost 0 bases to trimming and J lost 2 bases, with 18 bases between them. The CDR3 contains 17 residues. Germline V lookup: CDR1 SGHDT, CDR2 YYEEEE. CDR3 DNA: TGTGCCAGCAGCTTGGGGGGTTTCGGAACACCAGCCTACGAGCAGTACTTC. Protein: CASSLGGFGTPAYEQYF.

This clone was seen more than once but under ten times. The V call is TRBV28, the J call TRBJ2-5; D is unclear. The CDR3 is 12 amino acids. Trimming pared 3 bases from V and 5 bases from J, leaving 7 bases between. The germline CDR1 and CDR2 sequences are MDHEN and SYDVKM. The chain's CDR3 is CASSFVLETQYF. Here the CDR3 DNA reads TGTGCCAGCAGTTTTGTTCTGGAGACCCAGTACTTC.

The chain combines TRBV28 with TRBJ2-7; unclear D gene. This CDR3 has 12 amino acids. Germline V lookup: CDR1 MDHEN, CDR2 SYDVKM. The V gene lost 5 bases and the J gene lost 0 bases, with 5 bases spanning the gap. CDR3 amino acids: CASSPVSYEQYF. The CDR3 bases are TGTGCCAGCAGTCCAGTCTCCTACGAGCAGTACTTC.

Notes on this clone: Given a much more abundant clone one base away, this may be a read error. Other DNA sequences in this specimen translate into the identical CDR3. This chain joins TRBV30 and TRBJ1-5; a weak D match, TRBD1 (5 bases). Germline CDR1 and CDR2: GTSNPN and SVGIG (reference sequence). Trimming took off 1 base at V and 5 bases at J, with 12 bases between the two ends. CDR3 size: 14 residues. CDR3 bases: TGTGCCTGGAGTGGGGGTCTAGGGGATCAGCCCCAGCATTTT. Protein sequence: CAWSGGLGDQPQHF.

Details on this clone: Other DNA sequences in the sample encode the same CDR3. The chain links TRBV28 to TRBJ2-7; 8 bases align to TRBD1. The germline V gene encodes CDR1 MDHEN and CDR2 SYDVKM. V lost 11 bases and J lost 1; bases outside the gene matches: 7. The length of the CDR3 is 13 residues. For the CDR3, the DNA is TGTGCCTCACGGACAGGGCCGTCCTACGAGCAGTACTTC. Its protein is CASRTGPSYEQYF.

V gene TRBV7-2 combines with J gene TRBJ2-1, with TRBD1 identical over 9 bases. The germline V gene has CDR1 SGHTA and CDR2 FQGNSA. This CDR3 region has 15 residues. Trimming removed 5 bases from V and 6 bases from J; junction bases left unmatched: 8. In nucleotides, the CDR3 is TGTGCCAGCAGCCAACGCCAGACAGGGGGCAATGAGCAGTTCTTC. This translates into CASSQRQTGGNEQFF.

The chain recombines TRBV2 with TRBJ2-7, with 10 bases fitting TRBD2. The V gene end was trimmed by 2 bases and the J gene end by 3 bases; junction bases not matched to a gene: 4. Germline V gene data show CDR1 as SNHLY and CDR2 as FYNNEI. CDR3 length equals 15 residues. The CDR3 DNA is TGTGCCAGCAGTGAATCAGCGGGAGGGCTCTACGAGCAGTACTTC. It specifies CASSESAGGLYEQYF.

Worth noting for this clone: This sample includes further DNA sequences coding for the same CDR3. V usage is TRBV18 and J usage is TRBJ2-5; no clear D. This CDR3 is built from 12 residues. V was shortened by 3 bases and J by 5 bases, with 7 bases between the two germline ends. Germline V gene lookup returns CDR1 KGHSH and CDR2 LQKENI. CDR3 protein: CASSPNRETQYF. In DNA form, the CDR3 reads TGTGCCAGCTCACCGAATCGGGAGACCCAGTACTTC.

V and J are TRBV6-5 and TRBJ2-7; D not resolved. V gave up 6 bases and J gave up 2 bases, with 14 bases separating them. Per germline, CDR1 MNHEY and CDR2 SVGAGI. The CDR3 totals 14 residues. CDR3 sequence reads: CASRNRHEAYEQYF. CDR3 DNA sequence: TGTGCCAGCAGGAACCGACACGAAGCCTACGAGCAGTACTTC.

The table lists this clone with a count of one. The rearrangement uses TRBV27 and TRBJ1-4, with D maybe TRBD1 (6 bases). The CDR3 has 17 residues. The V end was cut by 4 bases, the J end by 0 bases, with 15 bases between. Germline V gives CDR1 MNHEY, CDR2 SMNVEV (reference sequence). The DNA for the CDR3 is TGTGCCAGCAGTTCAACACGGACAGCCGCAACTAATGAAAAACTGTTTTTT. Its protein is CASSSTRTAATNEKLFF. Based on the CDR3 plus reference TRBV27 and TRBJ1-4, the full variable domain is EAQVTQNPRYLITVTGKKLTVTCSQNMNHEYMSWYRQDPGLGLRQIYYSMNVEVTDKGDVPEGYKVSRKEKRNFPLILESPSPNQTSLYFCASSSTRTAATNEKLFFGSGTQLSVL.

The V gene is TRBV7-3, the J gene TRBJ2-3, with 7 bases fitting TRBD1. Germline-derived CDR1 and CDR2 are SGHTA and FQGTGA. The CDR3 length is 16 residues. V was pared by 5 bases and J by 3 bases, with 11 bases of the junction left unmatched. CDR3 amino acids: CASSQGPGTATDTQYF. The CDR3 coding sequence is TGTGCCAGCAGCCAAGGCCCGGGGACAGCTACAGATACGCAGTATTTT.

CDR3 coding DNA: TGCGCCAGCAGCCAAGAATGGGACAGCTTCTACGAGCAGTACTTC. This gives the protein CASSQEWDSFYEQYF. J is TRBJ2-7 and V is TRBV4-1; 7 nucleotides line up with TRBD1. Germline loops: CDR1 MGHRA, CDR2 YSYEKL. CDR3 length: 15 amino acids. J gave up 3 bases and V 0 bases, and 5 bases lay outside the gene matches.

In DNA form, the CDR3 reads TGTGCCAGCAGCCTCCGAATGACGGACAGGGCACACACCTTC. Protein product: CASSLRMTDRAHTF. The chain carries TRBV7-8 and TRBJ1-2; 8 positions match TRBD1. Germline CDR1 is SGHVS and CDR2 is FQNEAQ. The trim removed 5 bases at V and 12 bases at J, leaving 14 bases unmatched. The CDR3 has 14 residues.